The rows below give T cell receptor beta chains drawn from one sample of a study of blood T cell repertoires in COVID-19. The repertoire was sequenced with immunoSEQ multiplex PCR; TCRdb's copy has only in-frame clones and lacks some. The table has fewer than 200,000 clones, about 79% seen once. Sequencing input: PBMCs or T cells enriched from blood (not recorded which). Source of these receptors: a man aged 45-65 years who had recovered from COVID-19. Each CDR3 is given with its conserved first and last residue. D genes are given only for firm matches. The size field is filled for only some rows; it gives once, few, many or a size class.

clone size,D gene,V gene,J gene,CDR3 DNA,CDR3 protein
-,-,TRBV5-1,TRBJ1-1,TGCGCCAGCGGATCGGCGGCGGGTAAGACTGAAGCTTTCTTT,CASGSAAGKTEAFF
-,-,TRBV5-1,TRBJ2-3,TGCGCCAGCAGCTTGTACTGGGGGGGCGCAGGGGATACGCAGTATTTT,CASSLYWGGAGDTQYF
-,-,TRBV29-1,TRBJ2-3,TGCAGTTGCCGGGACTTCGATACAGATACGCAGTATTTT,CSCRDFDTDTQYF
-,-,TRBV19,TRBJ1-3,TGTGCCAGTGCGGACACAAGGGGGGGTCGCGGTGGAAACACCATATATTTT,CASADTRGGRGGNTIYF
-,-,TRBV20-1,TRBJ2-7,TGCAGTGCTAGTAGAGGAGTCGACGAGCAGTACTTC,CSASRGVDEQYF
-,TRBD2,TRBV9,TRBJ2-3,TGTGCCAGCAGCCCGGGGGGGGGCCCGTCCGAAGATACGCAGTATTTT,CASSPGGGPSEDTQYF
-,TRBD1,TRBV5-4,TRBJ1-1,TGTGCCAGCAGCTTGGGGACAGGGGGCGCCGACACTGAAGCTTTCTTT,CASSLGTGGADTEAFF
-,-,TRBV25-1,TRBJ1-1,TGTGCCAGCAGTGCCCCAGGGAAGGCGAACACTGAAGCTTTCTTT,CASSAPGKANTEAFF
-,-,TRBV30,TRBJ1-2,TGTGCCTGGAGTTCAACAGAGGGCTATGGCTACACCTTC,CAWSSTEGYGYTF
-,TRBD1,TRBV3-1/TRBV3-2,TRBJ2-7,TGTGCCAGCAGCCAGCCGGGACAGGGGACCTACGAGCAGTACTTC,CASSQPGQGTYEQYF
-,TRBD2,TRBV7-9,TRBJ2-1,TGTGCCAGCAGCTTAGTAGTCCTAGCGGGGGGTCCCTCCTACAATGAGCAGTTCTTC,CASSLVVLAGGPSYNEQFF
-,-,TRBV18,TRBJ2-2,TGTGCCAGCTCACCCGACAGCACCGGGGAGCTGTTTTTT,CASSPDSTGELFF
once,-,TRBV11-3,TRBJ1-1,TGTGCCAGCAGCCACAACAGGGACTACGAAGCTTTCTTT,CASSHNRDYEAFF
-,TRBD1,TRBV18,TRBJ2-5,TGTGCCAGCTCAATCGACAGGGACGAGACCCAGTACTTC,CASSIDRDETQYF
-,-,TRBV9,TRBJ2-4,TGTGCCAGCAGCGTAGATCACCAGGCTAACATTCAGTACTTC,CASSVDHQANIQYF
-,-,TRBV5-5,TRBJ1-6,TGTGCCAGCAGTTGGGACTCAGGGTCCCTTCCCCTCCACTTT,CASSWDSGSLPLHF
-,TRBD1,TRBV10-3,TRBJ2-7,TGTGCCATCAGTGACCCAGGACAGGCCCGGAACGAGCAGTACTTC,CAISDPGQARNEQYF
-,-,TRBV24-1,TRBJ2-2,TGTGCCACCACAGGGAACACCGGGGAGCTGTTTTTT,CATTGNTGELFF
-,TRBD1,TRBV5-1,TRBJ2-7,TGCGCCAGCAGCTTGGCCGGACAGGGGGGTGAGCAGTACTTC,CASSLAGQGGEQYF
-,-,TRBV28,TRBJ2-1,TGTGCCAGCAGTTCTCCAGGGGAAGCCTACAATGAGCAGTTCTTC,CASSSPGEAYNEQFF
-,-,TRBV28,TRBJ1-2,TGTGCCAGCACAAGGTCTGGAGGGCGATCAAGCGGCTACACCTTC,CASTRSGGRSSGYTF
few,-,TRBV5-1,TRBJ1-1,TGCGCCAGCAGCTTGGTGGTCACAGGTCCGAACACTGAAGCTTTCTTT,CASSLVVTGPNTEAFF
-,-,TRBV6-5,TRBJ1-1,TGTGCCAGCAGTTCCAGGACAAAGGCGGCTTTCTTT,CASSSRTKAAFF
-,-,TRBV18,TRBJ2-7,TGTGCCAGCTCACCAGCCCCCGGGACATCCTACGAGCAGTACTTC,CASSPAPGTSYEQYF
-,-,TRBV6-5,TRBJ1-5,TGTGCCAGCAGTTACGGAGGGCCCTATAGCAATCAGCCCCAGCATTTT,CASSYGGPYSNQPQHF
-,-,TRBV9,TRBJ2-2,TGTGCCAGCAGCCCTCGGGGGAACACCGGGGAGCTGTTTTTT,CASSPRGNTGELFF
-,-,TRBV24-1,TRBJ2-2,TGTGCCACCAGTGGGACAGCGAACACCGGGGAGCTGTTTTTT,CATSGTANTGELFF
-,-,TRBV20-1,TRBJ1-1,TGCAGTGCTAGTGCGGGGAACACTGAAGCTTTCTTT,CSASAGNTEAFF
-,-,TRBV4-2,TRBJ1-1,TGTGCCAGCAGCCAAGTCCAGGGAGGCACTGAAGCTTTCTTT,CASSQVQGGTEAFF
-,TRBD1,TRBV18,TRBJ1-3,TGTGCCAGCTCACCATTGGAGGGGACAGACTCTGGAAACACCATATATTTT,CASSPLEGTDSGNTIYF
-,TRBD1,TRBV6-4,TRBJ2-7,TGTGCCACTCAGGGGGTACGGGGACCCTACGAGCAGTACTTC,CATQGVRGPYEQYF
many,-,TRBV19,TRBJ1-4,TGTGCCAGTAGCGTGTATTTGGAGACTAATGAAAAACTGTTTTTT,CASSVYLETNEKLFF
-,TRBD1,TRBV9,TRBJ2-1,TGTGCCAGCAGCTTCCGGGACAGCCTATTCAATGAGCAGTTCTTC,CASSFRDSLFNEQFF
few,TRBD1,TRBV10-3,TRBJ1-6,TGTGCCATCAGCGCGAGCGGACCGGGACAGGGGCTCCTAGGGGCCCTCCACTTT,CAISASGPGQGLLGALHF
-,-,TRBV7-9,TRBJ1-4,TGTGCCAGCAGCTTATCTGCCTCGGGTAATGAAAAACTGTTTTTT,CASSLSASGNEKLFF
-,TRBD1,TRBV5-6,TRBJ1-5,TGTGCCAGCAGCGGAGGGACAGGTCCTTCCAATCAGCCCCAGCATTTT,CASSGGTGPSNQPQHF
-,TRBD2,TRBV3-1/TRBV3-2,TRBJ2-1,TGTGCCAGCAGCCAATTGAGCGGGGCTGAGCAGTTCTTC,CASSQLSGAEQFF
-,TRBD2,TRBV5-1,TRBJ2-1,TGCGCCAGCAGCCCTGGGACTAGCGGCATCAATGAGCAGTTCTTC,CASSPGTSGINEQFF
once,TRBD1,TRBV6-1,TRBJ2-3,TGTGCCAGCAGTGTCGACAGGGGCCCAGGCACAGATACGCAGTATTTT,CASSVDRGPGTDTQYF
-,TRBD1,TRBV5-1,TRBJ1-4,TGCGCCAGCAGCTCGGCACAGGGGACTAATGAAAAACTGTTTTTT,CASSSAQGTNEKLFF
few,TRBD2,TRBV3-1/TRBV3-2,TRBJ2-1,TGTGCCAGCAGCCCCCCCAGGGTAGCGGGGGGATACAATGAGCAGTTCTTC,CASSPPRVAGGYNEQFF
-,-,TRBV6-5,TRBJ1-5,TGTGCCAGCAGGATAGGGTCAGGGAATCAGCCCCAGCATTTT,CASRIGSGNQPQHF
-,-,TRBV5-4,TRBJ1-5,TGTGCCGCCGCGGCGGATCCCAATCAGCCCCAGCATTTT,CAAAADPNQPQHF
-,TRBD1,TRBV7-9,TRBJ2-7,TGTGCCAGCAGCCTTAGGACAGGGGGTATTAACGAGCAGTACTTC,CASSLRTGGINEQYF
-,-,TRBV5-8,TRBJ1-5,TGTGCCAGCAGCTATCGAATCGCATCCCGGTATCAGCCCCAGCATTTT,CASSYRIASRYQPQHF
-,-,TRBV9,TRBJ1-2,TGTGCCAGCCGGGGCTATGGCTACACCTTC,CASRGYGYTF
-,-,TRBV19,TRBJ2-6,TGTGCCAGTAGTGGCAGGGTTCTCTCTGGGGCCAACGTCCTGACTTTC,CASSGRVLSGANVLTF